The 2 T cell receptor beta chains presented below share a single source sample, sequenced in a study of blood T cells in healthy people across ages. PCR was performed a second time for about 7 to 11 cycles using a sample-barcoded 5' primer and a J-beta primer mix. TCRdb passed the 5' RACE reads through MiXCR, listing each CDR3 protein once. The sample records 1.4 million to 1.5 million distinct CDR3 sequences, 42% being singletons. Sequencing was done on a sample of blood. The source is a woman aged 18-29 years in good health.

The chain carries TRBV20-1 and TRBJ2-7; D is ambiguous. The CDR3 is 12 residues long. Between the trimmed V and J ends, which lost 4 bases and 2 bases, there was a span of 9 bases. Germline V lookup: CDR1 DFQATT, CDR2 SNEGSKA (reference sequence). In DNA, the CDR3 is TGCAGTGCTAAACAGCATACCTACGAGCAGTACTTC. Protein: CSAKQHTYEQYF.

J is TRBJ2-5 and V is TRBV12-3 or TRBV12-4; maybe TRBD1 (6 bases). CDR3 length: 14 amino acids. Trimming shortened V by 6 bases and J by 5 bases, and 16 bases separated the two germline ends. The CDR3 DNA is TGTGCCAGCAGCTCCGACAGGCCTAGGGAGACCCAGTACTTC. Protein product: CASSSDRPRETQYF.